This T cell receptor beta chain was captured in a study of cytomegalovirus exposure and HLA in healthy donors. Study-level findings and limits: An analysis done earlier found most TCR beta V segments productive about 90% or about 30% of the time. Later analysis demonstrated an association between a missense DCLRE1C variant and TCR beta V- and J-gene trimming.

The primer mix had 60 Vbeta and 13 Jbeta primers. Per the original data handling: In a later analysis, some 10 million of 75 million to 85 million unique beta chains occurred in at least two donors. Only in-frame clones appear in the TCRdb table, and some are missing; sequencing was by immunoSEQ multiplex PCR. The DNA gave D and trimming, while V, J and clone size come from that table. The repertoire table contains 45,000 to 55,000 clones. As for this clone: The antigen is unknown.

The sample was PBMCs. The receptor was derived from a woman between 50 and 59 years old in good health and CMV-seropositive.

The CDR3 spells CASSVERRTEAFF. CDR3 DNA sequence: TGTGCCAGCAGCGTAGAACGGAGGACTGAAGCTTTCTTT. J is TRBJ1-1 and V is TRBV6-1; no clear D. CDR3 length: 13 amino acids. V lost 6 bases to trimming and J lost 5 bases, with 13 bases between them. The germline gives CDR1 MNHNS, CDR2 SASEGT.